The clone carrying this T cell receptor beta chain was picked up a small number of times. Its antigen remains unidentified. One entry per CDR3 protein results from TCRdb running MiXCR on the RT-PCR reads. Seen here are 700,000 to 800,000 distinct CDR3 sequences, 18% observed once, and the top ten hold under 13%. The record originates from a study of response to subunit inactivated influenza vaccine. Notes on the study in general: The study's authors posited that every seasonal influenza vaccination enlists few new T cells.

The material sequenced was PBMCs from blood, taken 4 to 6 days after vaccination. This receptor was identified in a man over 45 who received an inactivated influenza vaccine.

For the CDR3, the DNA is TGTGCCAGCAGTTACTCGACTAGCGGGATTACCTCTAGCACAGATACGCAGTATTTT. Translation gives CASSYSTSGITSSTDTQYF. The chain has TRBV6-2 or TRBV6-3 and TRBJ2-3, with TRBD2 matching over 11 bases. Losses at the gene ends were 0 bases for V and 0 bases for J; bases not matched to a gene: 8. The CDR3 extends over 19 amino acids. Germline V CDR1 and CDR2: MNHEY, SVGEGT.